This TCR beta chain was recovered during a study of naive and memory T cell subsets. Two oligonucleotides, mixed equimolar, formed the beta constant-region primer covering TRBC1 and TRBC2. Via MiXCR, TCRdb re-called the UMI-ligation and nested PCR reads, giving one row per CDR3 protein. Here the sample spans 84,000 or so distinct CDR3 sequences, 7% being singletons. This clonotype has at least ten counts. Its antigen remains unknown. The CDR3 extends over 16 amino acids. CDR1 KGHSH and CDR2 LQKENI come from the germline V gene. V shed 1 base and J shed 7 bases, with 17 bases lying between them. General study findings and limits: In CD4 and CD8 cells, diversity dropped from naive through EMRA. There was no ground truth to check naive and memory subset results.

From the second PCR step, alpha and beta chains were amplified apart. CD4 T cells were positively selected, then CD8 T cells from the CD4-negative fraction. This receptor was identified in a human donor in good health. Sequenced material: central memory CD4+ T cells from blood. The chain recombines TRBV18 with TRBJ2-1; D is possibly TRBD2 (6 bases). DNA of the CDR3: TGTGCCAGCTCACCACTGGGGCCGATGGGGAGGAATGAGCAGTTCTTC. It encodes CASSPLGPMGRNEQFF. The full variable domain, rest sourced from reference TRBV18 and TRBJ2-1, is NAGVMQNPRHLVRRRGQEARLRCSPMKGHSHVYWYRQLPEEGLKFMVYLQKENIIDESGMPKERFSAEFPKEGPSILRIQQVVRGDSAAYFCASSPLGPMGRNEQFFGPGTRLTVL.